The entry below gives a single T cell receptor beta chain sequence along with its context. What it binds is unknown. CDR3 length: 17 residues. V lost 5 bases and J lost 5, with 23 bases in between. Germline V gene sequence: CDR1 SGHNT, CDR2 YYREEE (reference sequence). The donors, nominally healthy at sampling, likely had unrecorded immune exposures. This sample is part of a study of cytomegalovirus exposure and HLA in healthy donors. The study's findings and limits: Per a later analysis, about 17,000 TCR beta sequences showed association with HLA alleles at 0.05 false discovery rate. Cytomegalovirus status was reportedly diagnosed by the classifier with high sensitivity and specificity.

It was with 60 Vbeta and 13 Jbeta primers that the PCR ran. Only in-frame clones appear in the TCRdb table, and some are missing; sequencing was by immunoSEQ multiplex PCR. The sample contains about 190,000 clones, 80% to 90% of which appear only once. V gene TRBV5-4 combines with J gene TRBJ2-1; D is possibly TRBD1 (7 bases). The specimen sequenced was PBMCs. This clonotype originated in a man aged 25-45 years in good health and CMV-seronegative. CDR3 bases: TGTGCCAGCAGAGGGGGCGGTCTGGCGGGGAATAACAATGAGCAGTTCTTC. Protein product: CASRGGGLAGNNNEQFF.